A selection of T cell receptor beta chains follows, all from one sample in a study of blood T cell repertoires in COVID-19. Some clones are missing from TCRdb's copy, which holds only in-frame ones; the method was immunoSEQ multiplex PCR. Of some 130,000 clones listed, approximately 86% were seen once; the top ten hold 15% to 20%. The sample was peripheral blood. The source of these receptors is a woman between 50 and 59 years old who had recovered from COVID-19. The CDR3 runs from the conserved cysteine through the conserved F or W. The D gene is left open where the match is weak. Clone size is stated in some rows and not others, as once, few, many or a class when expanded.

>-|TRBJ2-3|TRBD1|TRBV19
TGTGCCAGCCGGGACAGGTCACGCACAGATACGCAGTATTTT
CASRDRSRTDTQYF
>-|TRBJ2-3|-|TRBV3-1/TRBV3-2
TGTGCCAGCAGCCAAGTTCGAGAAAGCACAGATACGCAGTATTTT
CASSQVRESTDTQYF
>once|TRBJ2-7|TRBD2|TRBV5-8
TGTGCCAGCAGCTTGGGACTAGCGGGAGGTGCCGACTACGAGCAGTACTTC
CASSLGLAGGADYEQYF
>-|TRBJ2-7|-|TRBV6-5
TGTGCCAGCATAGAAGGTGGGCCAGATGCCTACGAGCAGTACTTC
CASIEGGPDAYEQYF
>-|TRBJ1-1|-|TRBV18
TGTGCCAGCTCACTACAAGGGAGTGACGCTGAAGCTTTCTTT
CASSLQGSDAEAFF
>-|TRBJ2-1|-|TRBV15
TGTGCCACCAGCAGAGACCTTATACCATGGGGCGGGGTCGGGTACAATGAGCAGTTCTTC
CATSRDLIPWGGVGYNEQFF
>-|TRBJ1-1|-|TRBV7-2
TGTGCCAGCAGCCCCCGCGGGCCGAACACTGAAGCTTTCTTT
CASSPRGPNTEAFF
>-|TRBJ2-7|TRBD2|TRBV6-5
TGTGCCAGCACCCGGACTAGTACTCCCTCCTACGAGCAGTACTTC
CASTRTSTPSYEQYF
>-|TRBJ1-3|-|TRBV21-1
TGTGCCAGCAGCAAATCTCGACAAAAGCTCTCTGGAAACACCATATATTTT
CASSKSRQKLSGNTIYF
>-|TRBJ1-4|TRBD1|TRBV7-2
TGTGCCAGCAGCTGGCTGACAGGGGGCAATGAAAAACTGTTTTTT
CASSWLTGGNEKLFF
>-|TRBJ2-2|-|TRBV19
TGTGCCAGTAGTATAGGTCAGGGGACCTCCGGGGAGCTGTTTTTT
CASSIGQGTSGELFF
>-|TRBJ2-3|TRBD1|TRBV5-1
TGCGCCAGCAGCGCTACAGGGGTACATACGCAGTATTTT
CASSATGVHTQYF
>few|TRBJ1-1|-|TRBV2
TGTGCCAGCAGCATCTTAGGGGGGAACACTGAAGCTTTCTTT
CASSILGGNTEAFF
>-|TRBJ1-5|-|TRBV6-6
TGTGCCAGCAGTTACCCTCAGATCAATCAGCCCCAGCATTTT
CASSYPQINQPQHF
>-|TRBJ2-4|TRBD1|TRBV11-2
TGTGCCAGCACCGCCGACAGGGTCTGGGACATTCAGTACTTC
CASTADRVWDIQYF
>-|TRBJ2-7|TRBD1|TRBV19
TGTGCCAGTAGTATAGCCGGACAGGGGACCTACGAGCAGTACTTC
CASSIAGQGTYEQYF
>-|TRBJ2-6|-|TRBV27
TGTGCCAGCAGTTCGGGGTTTGGGGCCAACGTCCTGACTTTC
CASSSGFGANVLTF
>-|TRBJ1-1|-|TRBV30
TGTGCCTGGAATTTCATGAACACTGAAGCTTTCTTT
CAWNFMNTEAFF
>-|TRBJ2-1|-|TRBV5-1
TGCGCCAGCAGCTTCCCCTTCGGGGAAATCCCATCATATGAGCAGTTCTTC
CASSFPFGEIPSYEQFF
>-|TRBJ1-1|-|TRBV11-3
TGTGCCAGCAGCTTAGGAGCTGAAGCTTTCTTT
CASSLGAEAFF